Given below is one TCR beta chain in context. Its antigen is currently unknown. The sample originates from a study of graft-versus-host responses after intestinal transplantation. Looking at the study overall: Recipients received multivisceral, liver-intestinal, or isolated intestinal transplants.

The CDR3 sequence is 13 residues long. Per germline, CDR1 LNHDA and CDR2 SQIVND (reference sequence). V lost 11 bases and J lost 5; bases outside the gene matches: 5. Using immunoSEQ multiplex PCR, the repertoire was profiled, and TCRdb retains in-frame clones only, with some absent. The data hold around 100,000 clones, with just under 95% observed a single time. The chain has TRBV19 and TRBJ1-5, with 11 bases lining up with TRBD1. Sample: unstimulated CD8+ T cells sorted from spleen or lymph node cells, taken before transplant. The receptor was derived from a human donor who was the organ donor for an intestinal transplant. The CDR3 DNA follows: TGTGCCGGGGGACAGGGGGATTATCAGCCCCAGCATTTT. Translation: CAGGQGDYQPQHF.